A single sample gave rise to the 23 T cell receptor beta chains below, sequenced in a study of CD8 T cells in ankylosing spondylitis. Findings and caveats of the study: About eight highly homologous variants made up a TCR beta motif that seemed to typify ankylosing spondylitis blood.

MiXCR, applied by TCRdb to the 5' RACE reads, yields one record per CDR3 protein. Among about 220,000 distinct CDR3 sequences listed, 7% to 8% were seen once. No antigens are known for them. Input material: blood, either unsorted or a sorted T cell fraction (not recorded which). The receptors were gathered from a male donor with ankylosing spondylitis.

This clonotype has a count of ten or more. The rearrangement joins TRBV7-9 to TRBJ1-4; possible D gene TRBD1, 6 bases. CDR3 length: 14 residues. V shed 0 bases and J shed 4 bases, with 6 bases lying between them. The V gene's germline CDR1 is SEHNR and CDR2 FQNEAQ (reference sequence). CDR3 DNA: TGTGCCAGCAGCTTAGCCAGGGGTAATGAAAAACTGTTTTTT. Amino acid sequence: CASSLARGNEKLFF.

This clonotype has only one observation. The rearrangement uses TRBV20-1 and TRBJ2-7; D is ambiguous. CDR3 length: 15 amino acids. V was clipped by 0 bases and J by 2 bases, with 14 bases between them. The V gene's germline CDR1 is DFQATT and CDR2 SNEGSKA (reference sequence). CDR3 coding DNA: TGCAGTGCTAGAGAAATGGAGTCACCTGCCTACGAGCAGTACTTC. It specifies CSAREMESPAYEQYF.

This chain links TRBV4-3 with TRBJ1-3; 9 bases are shared with TRBD1. CDR3 length equals 14 residues. Losses at the gene ends were 5 bases for V and 5 bases for J; bases not matched to a gene: 4. Germline lookup yields CDR1 LGHNA and CDR2 YSLEER. The CDR3 nucleotides read TGCGCCAGCAGCGTTGGGACAGGGAGAAACACCATATATTTT. This gives the protein CASSVGTGRNTIYF.

This clonotype has just a few counts. The gene calls are TRBV11-1 and TRBJ1-1; 9 positions match TRBD1. V lost 3 bases, J lost 3 bases, and 5 bases stayed unmatched. The CDR3 is made up of 15 amino acids. Germline V CDR1 and CDR2: SGHAT, FQDESV (reference sequence). The CDR3 DNA sequence: TGTGCCAGCAGCTTCGGGACAGGGATGGACACTGAAGCTTTCTTT. Translated, it gives CASSFGTGMDTEAFF.

In this sample, this clonotype turned up many times. The chain uses TRBV4-3 and TRBJ1-1; TRBD1 aligns across 11 bases. The V gene's germline CDR1 is LGHNA and CDR2 YSLEER. Trimming at V came to 1 base and at J to 0 bases, leaving 1 base not matched to a gene. The CDR3 consists of 16 residues. CDR3 residues: CASSQGTGGMNTEAFF. In DNA form, the CDR3 reads TGCGCCAGCAGCCAAGGGACAGGGGGCATGAACACTGAAGCTTTCTTT.

At least ten counts were recorded for this clonotype. V gene TRBV4-3 combines with J gene TRBJ1-2; D remains ambiguous. V shed 3 bases and J shed 8 bases, with 22 bases lying between them. Germline V gene sequence: CDR1 LGHNA, CDR2 YSLEER. There are 16 residues in the CDR3. The CDR3 DNA reads as TGCGCCAGCAGCCATGGGCGAGTTGCCGGAGGAGACGGCTACACCTTC. Its protein product is CASSHGRVAGGDGYTF.

The genes are TRBV29-1 and TRBJ2-2; 15 bases line up with TRBD2. CDR1 and CDR2 from the germline V gene are SQVTM and ANQGSEA. The V segment lost 7 bases and the J segment 4 bases; nucleotides outside the gene matches: 13. The CDR3 is made up of 18 amino acids. CDR3 region: CSAAAWTSGRVGTGELFF. Written as DNA, the CDR3 is TGCAGCGCCGCAGCTTGGACTAGCGGGAGGGTTGGCACCGGGGAGCTGTTTTTT.

The table lists this clonotype with many counts. The gene calls are TRBV27 and TRBJ1-2; a weak D match, TRBD1 (5 bases). V was clipped by 8 bases and J by 4 bases, with 14 bases between them. Germline V lookup: CDR1 MNHEY, CDR2 SMNVEV (reference sequence). The CDR3 extends over 13 amino acids. The CDR3 region is CASRANGGYGYTF. CDR3 nucleotide sequence: TGTGCCAGCCGAGCCAACGGGGGCTATGGCTACACCTTC.

This clonotype was seen repeatedly, ten times or more. The chain joins TRBV7-9 to TRBJ2-7, with no clear D. CDR3 length equals 14 residues. Germline V lookup: CDR1 SEHNR, CDR2 FQNEAQ (reference sequence). V was trimmed by 1 base and J by 3 bases, leaving 10 bases between them. The CDR3 coding sequence is TGTGCCAGCAGCTTAGTGGCGACCCTCTACGAGCAGTACTTC. It is translated as CASSLVATLYEQYF. The full variable domain, with the rest looked up from reference TRBV7-9 and TRBJ2-7, is DTGVSQNPRHKITKRGQNVTFRCDPISEHNRLYWYRQTLGQGPEFLTYFQNEAQLEKSRLLSDRFSAERPKGSFSTLEIQRTEQGDSAMYLCASSLVATLYEQYFGPGTRLTVT.

This clonotype was seen ten or more times. The chain employs TRBV9 and TRBJ2-1; D gene unclear. Germline loops: CDR1 SGDLS, CDR2 YYNGEE. V lost 4 bases and J lost 4, with 6 bases in between. This CDR3 comprises 12 residues. The CDR3 reads CASSPKYNEQFF. CDR3 in DNA: TGTGCCAGCAGCCCCAAATACAATGAGCAGTTCTTC. Drawing the rest from reference TRBV9 and TRBJ2-1, the complete variable domain is DSGVTQTPKHLITATGQRVTLRCSPRSGDLSVYWYQQSLDQGLQFLIQYYNGEERAKGNILERFSAQQFPDLHSELNLSSLELGDSALYFCASSPKYNEQFFGPGTRLTVL.

In this sample, this clonotype turned up many times. The gene calls are TRBV2 and TRBJ2-2; unclear D gene. The CDR3 is made up of 14 amino acids. In germline, CDR1 is SNHLY, CDR2 FYNNEI. Trimming pared 3 bases from V and 0 bases from J, leaving 5 bases between. This chain's CDR3 is CASSEGTNTGELFF. Here the CDR3 DNA reads TGTGCCAGCAGTGAGGGGACGAACACCGGGGAGCTGTTTTTT.

The chain is built from TRBV27 and TRBJ2-7; no reliable D call. Germline CDR1 is MNHEY and CDR2 is SMNVEV (reference sequence). V shed 2 bases and J shed 4 bases, with 9 bases lying between them. The CDR3 totals 13 residues. The CDR3: CASSLSTDYEQYF. CDR3 in DNA: TGTGCCAGCAGTTTAAGTACAGATTACGAGCAGTACTTC.

In its sample, this clonotype was seen many times. At one end, the junction sequence differs from germline, possibly due to a read error. This sequence joins TRBV6-5 and TRBJ2-4, with a weak D call TRBD2 (6 bases). Germline CDR1 reads MNHEY; CDR2 reads SVGAGI. The CDR3 sequence is 13 residues long. CDR3 amino acids: CASRYSEGNIQYF. The CDR3 DNA is TGTGCCAGCCGTTACTCGGAGGGAAACATTCAGTACTTC.

Only a few counts were recorded for this clonotype. The chain uses TRBV4-1 and TRBJ2-7, with D unresolved. There are 16 residues in the CDR3. CDR1 and CDR2 from the germline V gene are MGHRA and YSYEKL. With 4 bases removed from V and 2 bases from J, the gap between germline ends came to 18 bases. CDR3 bases: TGCGCCAGCAGCCCCGTACCCGCCGGCGCTACCTACGAGCAGTACTTC. Its protein is CASSPVPAGATYEQYF.

This clonotype was observed a handful of times. The V and J genes are TRBV4-3 and TRBJ2-2; D is undetermined. Between the trimmed V and J ends, which lost 0 bases and 1 base, there was a span of 15 bases. The CDR3 loop spans 18 amino acids. Germline CDR1 is LGHNA and CDR2 is YSLEER. CDR3 protein: CASSQEGLKAENTGELFF. The CDR3 DNA sequence: TGCGCCAGCAGCCAAGAGGGTCTAAAGGCGGAGAACACCGGGGAGCTGTTTTTT.

This clonotype was found many times. This sequence joins TRBV6-5 and TRBJ1-1; D remains unclear. This CDR3 spans 16 amino acids. Per germline, CDR1 MNHEY and CDR2 SVGAGI. V dropped 3 bases and J dropped 4 bases, with 18 bases sitting between them. DNA of the CDR3: TGTGCCAGCAGTTATCTGAGAGTGCCCAGGTCCACTGAAGCTTTCTTT. Its protein is CASSYLRVPRSTEAFF.

In its sample, this clonotype was seen a few times. The chain has TRBV9 and TRBJ1-2; D remains unclear. Trimming stripped 4 bases from V and 4 bases from J, with 20 bases between. CDR1 and CDR2 from the germline V gene are SGDLS and YYNGEE. This CDR3 is built from 16 residues. CDR3 sequence (DNA): TGTGCCAGCAGCTATACTCTCGACGCCGGCGGCTATGGCTACACCTTC. Translating gives CASSYTLDAGGYGYTF.

This clonotype was observed at least ten times. The J gene is TRBJ2-1, the V gene TRBV28; TRBD1 agrees at 9 bases. Germline trimming cut 5 bases from V and 7 bases from J; bases unmatched to any gene: 9. There are 15 residues in the CDR3. Per the germline V gene, CDR1 is MDHEN and CDR2 is SYDVKM. CDR3: CASSEGTGNLNEQFF. CDR3 DNA: TGTGCCAGCAGTGAAGGGACAGGGAATTTGAATGAGCAGTTCTTC.

This clonotype was detected many times. The gene calls are TRBV5-1 and TRBJ2-3; 7 nucleotides line up with TRBD1. This CDR3 is 15 amino acids long. Trimming took 1 base from V and 1 from J; bases not matched to a gene: 3. Per the germline V gene, CDR1 is SGHRS and CDR2 is YFSETQ. For the CDR3, the DNA is TGCGCCAGCAGCTTGACCGGGACAGGCACAGATACGCAGTATTTT. Amino acid sequence: CASSLTGTGTDTQYF.

The sample holds many counts of this clonotype. This sequence joins TRBV12-3 or TRBV12-4 and TRBJ2-7; tentatively, D is TRBD1 or TRBD2 (5 bases each). This CDR3 region has 14 residues. V gave up 4 bases and J gave up 1 base, with 11 bases separating them. The CDR3: CASSSGPASYEQYF. For the CDR3, the DNA is TGTGCCAGCAGTTCGGGACCCGCATCCTACGAGCAGTACTTC.

This clonotype has just a few counts. The chain couples TRBV7-6 to TRBJ2-1; possibly TRBD2 for D (6 bases). This CDR3 is built from 19 residues. V was pared by 4 bases and J by 5 bases, with 27 bases between. Per the germline V gene, CDR1 is SGHVS and CDR2 is FNYEAQ. The DNA for the CDR3 is TGTGCCAGCAGCTCCTCGTCCTCCCCGGCGGGACCCTTTCACAATGAGCAGTTCTTC. Translated, it gives CASSSSSSPAGPFHNEQFF.

This chain connects TRBV24-1 to TRBJ1-5; TRBD1 agrees at 8 bases. V shed 4 bases, J shed 6 bases, and the junction held 4 bases outside the gene matches. Germline values: CDR1 KGHDR, CDR2 SFDVKD. There are 14 residues in the CDR3. The CDR3 spells CATSEPDRVQPQHF. CDR3 DNA sequence: TGTGCCACCAGTGAACCGGACAGGGTTCAGCCCCAGCATTTT.

The genes are TRBV9 and TRBJ1-1; TRBD1 matches at 9 bases. The trim removed 4 bases at V and 4 bases at J, leaving 5 bases unmatched. This CDR3 contains 14 residues. CDR1 is SGDLS, CDR2 YYNGEE, per germline. The CDR3: CASSPGTGPTEAFF. CDR3 in DNA: TGTGCCAGCAGCCCCGGGACAGGGCCCACTGAAGCTTTCTTT.